The source of this T cell receptor (beta chain) is a study of T cell responses to AZD1222 COVID-19 vaccine. TCRdb keeps only in-frame clones here, not all; method: immunoSEQ multiplex PCR. The profile covers 200,000 to 250,000 clones, with around 93% appearing a single time and less than 1.2% taken by the ten largest. This clone was picked up one time. The antigen is undetermined. The V end was cut by 4 bases, the J end by 0 bases, with 12 bases between. The CDR3 consists of 14 residues. Germline loops: CDR1 GTSNPN, CDR2 SVGIG (reference sequence). The study's findings and limits: Baseline seropositivity characterized only a handful of AZD1222 recipients. Clonal diversity was possibly underestimated, and the donors were mostly white British, with more females. No repertoire was sampled before or during the peak T cell response, only after it.

This TCR was sampled from an adult in good health. This specimen was peripheral blood, taken on day 0 of MenACWY control vaccination. The chain employs TRBV30 and TRBJ1-1; tentatively, D is TRBD1 (5 bases). This chain's CDR3 is CAWTRRDLNTEAFF. DNA of the CDR3: TGTGCCTGGACCCGGAGGGACCTGAACACTGAAGCTTTCTTT.